This T cell receptor (beta chain) emerged from a study of OX40 agonist ivuxolimab in advanced cancers. After removal of 4 bases from V and 0 bases from J, the junction contained 10 bases not matched to a gene. The CDR3 consists of 17 residues. The germline V gene has CDR1 SGHRS and CDR2 YFSETQ. Some clones are missing from TCRdb's copy, which holds only in-frame ones; the method was immunoSEQ multiplex PCR. The sample records approximately 69,000 clones, nearly 90% being singletons. The chain combines TRBV5-1 with TRBJ1-2; 9 nucleotides line up with TRBD1. The clonotype comes from an adult with an advanced solid tumor such as melanoma, head and neck, liver or kidney cancer. The starting material was CD4+ or CD8+ T cells sorted from blood, obtained in a trial of the OX40 agonist ivuxolimab. The CDR3 DNA is TGCGCCAGCAGCCGCACCTCGGGACAGGGCTCTAACTATGGCTACACCTTC. Translated, it gives CASSRTSGQGSNYGYTF.